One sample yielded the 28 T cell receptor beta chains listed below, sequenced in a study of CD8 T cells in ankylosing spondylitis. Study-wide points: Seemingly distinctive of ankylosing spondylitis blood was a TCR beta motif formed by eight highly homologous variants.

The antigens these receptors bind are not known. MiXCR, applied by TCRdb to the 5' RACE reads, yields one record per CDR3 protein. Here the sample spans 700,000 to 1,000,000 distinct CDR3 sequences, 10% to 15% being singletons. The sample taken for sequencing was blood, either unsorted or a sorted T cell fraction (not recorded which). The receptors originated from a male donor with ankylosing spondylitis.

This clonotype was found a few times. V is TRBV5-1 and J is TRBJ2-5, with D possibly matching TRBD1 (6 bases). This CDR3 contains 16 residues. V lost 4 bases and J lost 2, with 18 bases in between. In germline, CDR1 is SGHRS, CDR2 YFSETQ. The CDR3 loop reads CASSMHGTTSQETQYF. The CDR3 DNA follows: TGCGCCAGCAGCATGCATGGGACAACGTCTCAAGAGACCCAGTACTTC.

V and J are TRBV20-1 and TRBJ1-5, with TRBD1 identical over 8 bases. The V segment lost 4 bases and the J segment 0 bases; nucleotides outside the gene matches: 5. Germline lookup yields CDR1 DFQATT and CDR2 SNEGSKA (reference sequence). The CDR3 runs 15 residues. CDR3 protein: CSAKRTGYSNQPQHF. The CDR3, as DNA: TGCAGTGCTAAAAGGACAGGGTATAGCAATCAGCCCCAGCATTTT.

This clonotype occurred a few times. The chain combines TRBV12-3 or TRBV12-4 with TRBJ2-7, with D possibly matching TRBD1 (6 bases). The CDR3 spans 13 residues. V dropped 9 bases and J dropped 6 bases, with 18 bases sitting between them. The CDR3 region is CASRTGINIEQYF. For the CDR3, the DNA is TGTGCCAGTCGAACAGGGATCAATATCGAGCAGTACTTC.

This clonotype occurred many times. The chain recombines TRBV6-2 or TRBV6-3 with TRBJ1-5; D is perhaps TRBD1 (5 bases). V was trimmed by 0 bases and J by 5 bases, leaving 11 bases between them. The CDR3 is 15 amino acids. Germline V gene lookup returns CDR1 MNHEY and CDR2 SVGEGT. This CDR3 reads CASSYSSGYYQPQHF. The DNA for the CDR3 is TGTGCCAGCAGTTACTCATCAGGGTACTATCAGCCCCAGCATTTT.

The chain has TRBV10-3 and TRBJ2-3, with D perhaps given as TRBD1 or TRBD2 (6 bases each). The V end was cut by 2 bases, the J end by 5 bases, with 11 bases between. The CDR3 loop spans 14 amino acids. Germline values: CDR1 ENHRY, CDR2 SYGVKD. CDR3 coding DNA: TGTGCCATCAGTGAGAACAGGGAGGAAGATACGCAGTATTTT. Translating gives CAISENREEDTQYF.

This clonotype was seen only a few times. The DNA for the CDR3 is TGCGCCAGCAGCTTGGCCACCGGGGTTCAGCCCCAGCATTTT. It codes for CASSLATGVQPQHF. J is TRBJ1-5 and V is TRBV5-1; the D is unclear. Germline CDR1 SGHRS, CDR2 YFSETQ. Deletions cut 0 bases from V and 6 bases from J, with 10 bases between. This CDR3 is built from 14 residues.

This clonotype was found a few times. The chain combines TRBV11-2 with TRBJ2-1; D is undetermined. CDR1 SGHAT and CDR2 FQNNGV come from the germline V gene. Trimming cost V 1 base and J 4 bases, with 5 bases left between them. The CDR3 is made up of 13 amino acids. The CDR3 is CASSLVDYNEQFF. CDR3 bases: TGTGCCAGCAGCTTAGTGGATTACAATGAGCAGTTCTTC. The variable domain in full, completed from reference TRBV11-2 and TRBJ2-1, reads EAGVAQSPRYKIIEKRQSVAFWCNPISGHATLYWYQQILGQGPKLLIQFQNNGVVDDSQLPKDRFSAERLKGVDSTLKIQPAKLEDSAVYLCASSLVDYNEQFFGPGTRLTVL.

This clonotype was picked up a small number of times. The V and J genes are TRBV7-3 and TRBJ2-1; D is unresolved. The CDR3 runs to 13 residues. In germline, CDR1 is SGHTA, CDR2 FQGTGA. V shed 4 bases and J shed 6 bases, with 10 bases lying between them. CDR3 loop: CASSSDRFNEQFF. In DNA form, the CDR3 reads TGTGCCAGCAGCTCTGATCGGTTCAATGAGCAGTTCTTC.

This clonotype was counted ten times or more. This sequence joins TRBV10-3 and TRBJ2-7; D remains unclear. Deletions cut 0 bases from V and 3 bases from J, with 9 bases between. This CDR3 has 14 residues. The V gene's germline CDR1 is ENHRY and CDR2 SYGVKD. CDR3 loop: CAISESGDYYEQYF. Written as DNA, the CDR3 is TGTGCCATCAGTGAGTCTGGGGATTACTACGAGCAGTACTTC.

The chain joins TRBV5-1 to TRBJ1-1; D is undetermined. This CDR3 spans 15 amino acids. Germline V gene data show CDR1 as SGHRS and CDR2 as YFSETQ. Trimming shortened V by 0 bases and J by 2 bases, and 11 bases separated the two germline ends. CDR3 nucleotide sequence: TGCGCCAGCAGCTTGGGTCCCTCCAGAAACACTGAAGCTTTCTTT. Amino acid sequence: CASSLGPSRNTEAFF.

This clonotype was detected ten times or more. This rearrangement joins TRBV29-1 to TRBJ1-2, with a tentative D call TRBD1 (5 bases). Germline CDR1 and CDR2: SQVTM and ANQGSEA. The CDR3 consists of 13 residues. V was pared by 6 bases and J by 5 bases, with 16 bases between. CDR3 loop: CSVPGRGSYGYTF. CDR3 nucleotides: TGCAGCGTCCCGGGCCGGGGGAGTTATGGCTACACCTTC.

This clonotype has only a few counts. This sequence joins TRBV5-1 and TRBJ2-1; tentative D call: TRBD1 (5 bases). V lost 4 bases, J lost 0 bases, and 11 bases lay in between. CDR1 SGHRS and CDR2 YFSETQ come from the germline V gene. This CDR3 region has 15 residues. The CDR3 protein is CASSRRQSSYNEQFF. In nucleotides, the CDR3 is TGCGCCAGCAGCCGACGACAGAGCTCCTACAATGAGCAGTTCTTC.

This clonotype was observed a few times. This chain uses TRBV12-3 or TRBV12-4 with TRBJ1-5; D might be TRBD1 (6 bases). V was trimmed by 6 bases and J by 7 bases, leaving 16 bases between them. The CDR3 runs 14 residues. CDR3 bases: TGTGCCAGCAGCCCGTCGGGGGGCGACCAGCCCCAGCATTTT. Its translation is CASSPSGGDQPQHF.

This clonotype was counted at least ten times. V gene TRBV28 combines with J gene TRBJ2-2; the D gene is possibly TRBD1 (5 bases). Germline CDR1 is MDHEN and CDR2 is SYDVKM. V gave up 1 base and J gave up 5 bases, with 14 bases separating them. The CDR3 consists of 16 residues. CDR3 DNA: TGTGCCAGCAGTTTATTGGGTCTGTCAGGGACCGGGGAGCTGTTTTTT. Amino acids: CASSLLGLSGTGELFF.

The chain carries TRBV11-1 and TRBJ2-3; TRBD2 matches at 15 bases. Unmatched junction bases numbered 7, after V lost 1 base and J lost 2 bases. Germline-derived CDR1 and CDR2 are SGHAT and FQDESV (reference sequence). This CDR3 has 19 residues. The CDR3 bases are TGTGCCAGCAGCTTAGAACCGGGACTAGCGGGAGGTTACACAGATACGCAGTATTTT. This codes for CASSLEPGLAGGYTDTQYF.

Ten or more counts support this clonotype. Here the CDR3 DNA reads TGCAGTGCTAGAGACGAGGTGGGAATGAAGGAGCAGTTCTTC. Protein sequence: CSARDEVGMKEQFF. This chain connects TRBV20-1 to TRBJ2-1; D call uncertain. Looked up from germline, CDR1 is DFQATT and CDR2 is SNEGSKA (reference sequence). Trimming cost V 0 bases and J 10 bases, with 16 bases left between them. The CDR3 spans 14 residues.

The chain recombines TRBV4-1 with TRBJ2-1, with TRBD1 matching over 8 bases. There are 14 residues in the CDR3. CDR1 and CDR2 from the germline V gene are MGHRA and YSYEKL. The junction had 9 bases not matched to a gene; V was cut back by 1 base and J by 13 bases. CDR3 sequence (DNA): TGCGCCAGCAGCCAAGGACAGGGGACTTTACAACAGTTCTTC. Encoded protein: CASSQGQGTLQQFF.

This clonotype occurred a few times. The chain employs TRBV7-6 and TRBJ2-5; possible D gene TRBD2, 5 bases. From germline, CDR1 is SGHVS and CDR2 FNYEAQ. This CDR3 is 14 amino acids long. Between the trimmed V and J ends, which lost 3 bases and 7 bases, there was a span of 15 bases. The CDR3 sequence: CASSLGGGSVTQYF. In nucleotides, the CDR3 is TGTGCCAGCAGCTTGGGCGGCGGGTCGGTGACCCAGTACTTC.

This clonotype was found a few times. CDR3 sequence (DNA): TGCAGTGCTATAGGAGAACAAGAGACCCAGTACTTC. Its translation: CSAIGEQETQYF. V usage is TRBV20-1 and J usage is TRBJ2-5; D is unclear. V was clipped by 4 bases and J by 2 bases, with 8 bases between them. Germline CDR1 reads DFQATT; CDR2 reads SNEGSKA (reference sequence). The CDR3 runs 12 residues.

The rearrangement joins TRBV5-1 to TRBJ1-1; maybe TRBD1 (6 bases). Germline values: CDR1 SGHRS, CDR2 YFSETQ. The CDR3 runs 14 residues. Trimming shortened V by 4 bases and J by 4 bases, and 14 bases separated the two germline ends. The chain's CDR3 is CASSVTGQATEAFF. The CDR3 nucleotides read TGCGCCAGCAGCGTTACAGGGCAGGCCACTGAAGCTTTCTTT.

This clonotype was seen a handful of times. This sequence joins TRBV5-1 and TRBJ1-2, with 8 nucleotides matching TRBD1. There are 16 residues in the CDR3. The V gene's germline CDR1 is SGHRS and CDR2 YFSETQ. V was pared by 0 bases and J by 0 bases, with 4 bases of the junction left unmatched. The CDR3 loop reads CASSLEAGGSNYGYTF. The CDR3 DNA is TGCGCCAGCAGCTTGGAGGCAGGGGGCTCTAACTATGGCTACACCTTC.

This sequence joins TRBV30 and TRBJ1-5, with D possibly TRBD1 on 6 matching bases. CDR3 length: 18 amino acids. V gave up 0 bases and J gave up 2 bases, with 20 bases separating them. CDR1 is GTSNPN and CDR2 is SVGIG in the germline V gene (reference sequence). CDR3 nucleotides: TGTGCCTGGAGTGTTAAGGGGGTTTATACGGTTGGCAATCAGCCCCAGCATTTT. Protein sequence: CAWSVKGVYTVGNQPQHF.

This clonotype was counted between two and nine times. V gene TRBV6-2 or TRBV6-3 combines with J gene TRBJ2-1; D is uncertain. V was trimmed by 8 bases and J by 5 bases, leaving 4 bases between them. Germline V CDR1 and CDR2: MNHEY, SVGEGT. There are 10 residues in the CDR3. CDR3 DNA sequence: TGTGCCAGCGCCGACAATGAGCAGTTCTTC. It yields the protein CASADNEQFF.

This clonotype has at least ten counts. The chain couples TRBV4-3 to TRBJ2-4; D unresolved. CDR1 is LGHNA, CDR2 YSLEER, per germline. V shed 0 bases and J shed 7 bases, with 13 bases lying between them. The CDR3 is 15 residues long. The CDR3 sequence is CASSQESIPGNIQYF. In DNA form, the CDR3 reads TGCGCCAGCAGCCAAGAAAGTATCCCCGGGAACATTCAGTACTTC.

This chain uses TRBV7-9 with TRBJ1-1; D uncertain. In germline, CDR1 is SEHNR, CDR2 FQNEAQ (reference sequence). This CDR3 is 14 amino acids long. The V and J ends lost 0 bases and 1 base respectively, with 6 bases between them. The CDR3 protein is CASSLAAQNTEAFF. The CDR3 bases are TGTGCCAGCAGCTTAGCGGCCCAGAACACTGAAGCTTTCTTT.

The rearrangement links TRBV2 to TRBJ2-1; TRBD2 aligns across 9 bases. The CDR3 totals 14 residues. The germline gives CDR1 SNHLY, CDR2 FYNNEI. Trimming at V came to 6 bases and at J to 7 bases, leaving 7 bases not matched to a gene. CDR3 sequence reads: CASSSSGGWNEQFF. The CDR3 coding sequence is TGTGCCAGCAGCTCCAGCGGGGGGTGGAATGAGCAGTTCTTC.

In DNA, the CDR3 is TGCAGTGCTAAAACGTCGTCGGGCTCCAACACTGAAGCTTTCTTT. The encoded protein is CSAKTSSGSNTEAFF. The chain uses TRBV20-1 and TRBJ1-1, with no clear D. The ends were cut back, 4 bases at V and 2 bases at J, with 17 bases in the middle. Germline loops: CDR1 DFQATT, CDR2 SNEGSKA (reference sequence). This CDR3 is built from 15 residues.

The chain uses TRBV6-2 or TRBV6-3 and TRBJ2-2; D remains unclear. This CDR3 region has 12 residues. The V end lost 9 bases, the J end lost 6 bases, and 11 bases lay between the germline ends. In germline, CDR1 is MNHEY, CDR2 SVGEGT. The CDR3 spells CASRDPAGELFF. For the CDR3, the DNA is TGTGCCAGTCGAGATCCCGCCGGGGAGCTGTTTTTT.